This T cell receptor (beta chain) was identified during a study of cytomegalovirus exposure and HLA in healthy donors. Broader study findings: The classifier, whose performance was assessed in both the original and validation cohorts, reportedly diagnosed cytomegalovirus status with high specificity and sensitivity. Per a later analysis, under 20,000 TCR beta sequences showed association with HLA alleles at 0.05 false discovery rate. Being productive about 87% or about 30% of the time was typical of most TCR beta V segments in an earlier analysis. Fewer N-insertions than the roughly 670-donor mean were reportedly shown by an Asian-associated ancestry cluster in a later analysis.

On this clone itself: Its antigen is not identified.

This CDR3 region has 18 residues. Trimming removed 4 bases from V and 0 bases from J, with 20 bases in between. Germline CDR1 SGHRS, CDR2 YFSETQ. PCR primers comprised 60 Vbeta and 13 Jbeta primers. TCRdb's copy holds only in-frame clones and misses some; the assay was immunoSEQ multiplex PCR. Counted here are 150,000 to 200,000 clones, 70% to 85% occurring once; the ten biggest clones make up 1.1% to 1.5%. This TCR was recovered from a male donor in good health and CMV-seronegative. The chain links TRBV5-1 to TRBJ2-1; the D gene is possibly TRBD2 (6 bases). Specimen: PBMCs. The CDR3, as DNA: TGCGCCAGCAGCATCGGACCTAGCGAGTCTAGCTCCTACAATGAGCAGTTCTTC. It translates to CASSIGPSESSSYNEQFF.